The clone carrying this TCR beta chain was observed many times. This sample was included in a study of T cells in Graves' hyperthyroidism and ophthalmopathy. Looking at the study overall: Any treatment followed the collection of peripheral blood at initial diagnosis.

The definition of stable Graves' hyperthyroidism was no ophthalmopathy progression within 18 months. The diagnostic basis comprised clinical symptoms, serum thyroxine and TRAb, thyroid ultrasound and orbital computed tomography. The investigators amplified TCR beta CDR3 regions from RNA transcripts. TCR CDR3 underwent first-round RT-PCR with the HTBI primer set. TCRdb recomputed calls from the multiplex PCR reads with MiXCR, one row per CDR3 protein. The sample lists about 290,000 distinct CDR3 sequences; approximately 15% were seen once. The source material was blood. This TCR came from a man aged 25 to 40 with Graves' hyperthyroidism.

Written as DNA, the CDR3 is TGTGCCATCAGTGAGTCTCAGGGGTCGAACCAGCCCCAGCATTTT. Its translation is CAISESQGSNQPQHF. This chain uses TRBV10-3 with TRBJ1-5, with TRBD1 as a possible D gene (6 bases). CDR1 and CDR2 from the germline V gene are ENHRY and SYGVKD. CDR3 length equals 15 residues. Trimming shortened V by 0 bases and J by 7 bases, and 13 bases separated the two germline ends.